Following are 14 T cell receptor beta chains from one sample sequenced in a study of identical twins (dated by TCRdb to 2015 to 2016). Libraries were prepared through 5' RACE. Sequencing instrument: Illumina HiSeq 2000. TCRdb reprocessing: public reads trimmed at Q25 with fastp, clones called with MiXCR, in-frame beta chains kept. Rows matching on CDR3 protein sequence are summarized as one entry with the most common DNA and genes. The sample has about 240,000 distinct CDR3 sequences on record, about 13% of them singletons. Roughly 3.7% of the sample comes from the top ten. The same data also went into a second study, on yellow fever vaccine responses in identical twins.

Sequencing input: memory (CD45RO+) T cells sorted from blood. The sample's cell subset or site label, in plain terms: CD45RO+ enriched T cells. The receptor source for this set is a woman aged 18-29 years in good health.

The gene calls are TRBV15 and TRBJ2-1; a weak D match, TRBD2 (6 bases). The CDR3 length is 17 residues. V was trimmed by 1 base and J by 2 bases, leaving 15 bases between them. Germline CDR1 is LNHNV and CDR2 is YYDKDF (reference sequence). Here the CDR3 DNA reads TGTGCCACCAGCAGAGCGGCCGGGGGTGGCCCCTACAATGAGCAGTTCTTC. This sequence encodes CATSRAAGGGPYNEQFF.

There are a few counts of this clonotype. This chain uses TRBV5-1 with TRBJ2-7; maybe TRBD2 (5 bases). Germline V lookup: CDR1 SGHRS, CDR2 YFSETQ. CDR3 size: 13 residues. V was shortened by 5 bases and J by 7 bases, with 16 bases between the two germline ends. CDR3 loop: CASRPPGLGEQYF. The CDR3 DNA reads as TGCGCCAGCAGACCTCCGGGGTTGGGGGAGCAGTACTTC.

This clonotype was observed a handful of times. This chain links TRBV5-1 with TRBJ2-2; D remains ambiguous. This CDR3 is 15 amino acids long. CDR1 is SGHRS and CDR2 is YFSETQ in the germline V gene. V lost 0 bases and J 0 bases, leaving 6 bases between the germline ends. CDR3 amino acids: CASSLAPTNTGELFF. The CDR3 nucleotides read TGCGCCAGCAGCTTGGCCCCCACGAACACCGGGGAGCTGTTTTTT.

This clonotype was observed a handful of times. V and J are TRBV12-3 or TRBV12-4 and TRBJ2-7, with D perhaps being TRBD1 or TRBD2 (5 bases each). The CDR3 is 16 residues long. V lost 7 bases, J lost 0 bases, and 19 bases lay in between. The DNA of the CDR3 is TGTGCCAGCACCTCGGGGCCCCAAAGTGCCTCCTACGAGCAGTACTTC. This codes for CASTSGPQSASYEQYF.

This chain uses TRBV5-4 with TRBJ2-3, with D tentatively TRBD2 (6 bases). The germline V gene has CDR1 SGHNT and CDR2 YYREEE (reference sequence). This CDR3 contains 18 residues. The V gene lost 3 bases and the J gene lost 1 base, with 21 bases spanning the gap. The CDR3 DNA sequence: TGTGCCAGCAGCTCGCCCGTGGGGCGGGGAAGAGGCACAGATACGCAGTATTTT. Protein product: CASSSPVGRGRGTDTQYF.

This clonotype was found a few times. The J gene is TRBJ2-1, the V gene TRBV7-2, with D uncertain. V lost 4 bases, J lost 5 bases, and 12 bases lay in between. Germline lookup yields CDR1 SGHTA and CDR2 FQGNSA. The CDR3 is 14 amino acids. CDR3 nucleotides: TGTGCCAGCAGCTCCCAGCCCATCAACAATGAGCAGTTCTTC. Translated, it gives CASSSQPINNEQFF.

J is TRBJ1-2 and V is TRBV6-1; 7 bases match TRBD1. This CDR3 has 12 amino acids. J lost 7 bases, V lost 8 bases, and 7 bases had no gene match. Germline values: CDR1 MNHNS, CDR2 SASEGT. The CDR3 bases are TGTGCCAGCTTTTCTCAGGGGGTTGGCTACACCTTC. It is translated as CASFSQGVGYTF.

This clonotype was counted only a few times. The CDR3, as DNA: TGCGCCAGCAGCTTGGAAGGGGGCCGTACTGAAAAACTGTTTTTT. Amino acids: CASSLEGGRTEKLFF. The genes are TRBV5-1 and TRBJ1-4; 7 bases map to TRBD1. The CDR3 sequence is 15 residues long. Looked up from germline, CDR1 is SGHRS and CDR2 is YFSETQ. V was clipped by 0 bases and J by 7 bases; unmatched bases: 6.

This clonotype has more than one count but fewer than ten. The rearrangement links TRBV2 to TRBJ2-1; D is possibly TRBD1 or TRBD2 (5 bases each). The germline gives CDR1 SNHLY, CDR2 FYNNEI. With 8 bases removed from V and 5 bases from J, the gap between germline ends came to 10 bases. The CDR3 consists of 12 residues. CDR3 DNA: TGTGCCAGCTTATCGGGGCACAATGAGCAGTTCTTC. This translates into CASLSGHNEQFF.

The rearrangement uses TRBV28 and TRBJ2-1; no clear D. Germline assignment: CDR1 MDHEN and CDR2 SYDVKM. The V end was cut by 3 bases, the J end by 5 bases, with 11 bases between. There are 14 residues in the CDR3. DNA of the CDR3: TGTGCCAGCAGTTTTTTCCGGTTGGACAATGAGCAGTTCTTC. Its translation: CASSFFRLDNEQFF.

CDR3 DNA: TGTGCCAGCAGCCAGCCGGGAAGAGGGACTGAAGCTTTCTTT. Translated: CASSQPGRGTEAFF. The chain combines TRBV3-1 with TRBJ1-1; D remains ambiguous. Trimming took off 3 bases at V and 5 bases at J, with 13 bases between the two ends. CDR3 length: 14 residues. Germline CDR1 reads LGHDT; CDR2 reads YNNKEL (reference sequence).

The chain employs TRBV9 and TRBJ2-1, with D perhaps matching TRBD2 (5 bases). CDR1 SGDLS and CDR2 YYNGEE come from the germline V gene. The length of the CDR3 is 16 residues. The germline V and J ends were trimmed by 4 bases and 0 bases, with 14 bases remaining between them. CDR3 bases: TGTGCCAGCAGCACCGGACTGGGTTCCTCCTACAATGAGCAGTTCTTC. It is translated as CASSTGLGSSYNEQFF. Full variable domain (missing parts from reference TRBV9 and TRBJ2-1): DSGVTQTPKHLITATGQRVTLRCSPRSGDLSVYWYQQSLDQGLQFLIQYYNGEERAKGNILERFSAQQFPDLHSELNLSSLELGDSALYFCASSTGLGSSYNEQFFGPGTRLTVL.

There are many counts of this clonotype. V is TRBV7-3 and J is TRBJ2-1; TRBD1 might be the D (6 bases). V dropped 4 bases and J dropped 0 bases, with 13 bases sitting between them. Germline CDR1 SGHTA, CDR2 FQGTGA. The CDR3 contains 16 residues. The CDR3 is CASSSPGESSYNEQFF. The CDR3 DNA follows: TGTGCCAGCAGCTCCCCAGGGGAAAGCTCCTACAATGAGCAGTTCTTC.

There are a few counts of this clonotype. This chain links TRBV6-1 with TRBJ2-7; 7 bases line up with TRBD1. CDR3 length equals 15 residues. Germline CDR1 MNHNS, CDR2 SASEGT. Germline trimming cut 5 bases from V and 2 bases from J; bases unmatched to any gene: 9. The CDR3 region has the DNA TGTGCCAGCAGTCGCTTCCGGGACAGAGCCTACGAGCAGTACTTC. Protein sequence: CASSRFRDRAYEQYF.